The clone carrying this T cell receptor beta chain was recorded once. These data belong to a study of blood T cell repertoires in COVID-19. Study background: Samples of COVID-19 (acute and convalescent) were obtained from the United States, Italy and Spain. Sample material is recorded as cDNA or gDNA derived from T cells, B-cell-depleted T cells, or PBMCs.

The germline CDR1 and CDR2 sequences are MNHEY and SVGAGI. With V trimmed by 5 bases and J by 0 bases, 4 bases remained unmatched. This CDR3 spans 14 amino acids. As handled by the study authors: Reference gene primers were amplified, and this amplification served to estimate nucleated cell counts. Sequenced by immunoSEQ multiplex PCR; TCRdb stores in-frame clones only, minus some. The V and J calls and clone size were taken over from that table, and D and trimming were inferred from the DNA. The sample has roughly 73,000 clones, 65% to 85% seen once. The chain uses TRBV6-5 and TRBJ2-7, with 7 bases identical to TRBD1. The sequenced sample consisted of peripheral blood. The sequence came from a woman aged 55-70 years with acute or convalescent COVID-19. CDR3 region: CASSIRQGSYEQYF. Written as DNA, the CDR3 is TGTGCCAGCAGTATCCGACAGGGCTCCTACGAGCAGTACTTC.